Listed below are T cell receptor beta chains from one sample, sequenced in a study of blood T cell repertoires in COVID-19. The table came from immunoSEQ multiplex PCR; TCRdb's copy has only in-frame clones and leaves some out. The sample holds fewer than 700,000 clones, approximately 91% seen once. The sample comprised peripheral blood. These receptor sequences come from a woman between 50 and 59 years old with COVID-19, enrolled during active disease. Both conserved end residues are part of each CDR3. The order of the fields is clone size, J gene, V gene, D gene, CDR3 protein, CDR3 DNA. The D gene is left open where the match is weak. Not all rows give a size; the values are once, few, many and, for expanded clones, a class.

- TRBJ1-4 TRBV24-1 - CATSDRGGKLFF TGTGCCACCAGTGATCGAGGAGGAAAACTGTTTTTT
- TRBJ2-1 TRBV5-1 TRBD2 CASSLLAGGPNEQFF TGCGCCAGCAGCTTACTAGCGGGGGGGCCCAATGAGCAGTTCTTC
- TRBJ2-1 TRBV7-3 TRBD1 CASSNRQGHNEQFF TGTGCCAGCAGCAACCGACAGGGACACAATGAGCAGTTCTTC
- TRBJ1-2 TRBV6-2/TRBV6-3 - CASSRGGFGGYTF TGTGCCAGCAGCCGGGGGGGATTTGGAGGCTACACCTTC
- TRBJ2-7 TRBV2 - CASSEASSPSYEQYF TGTGCCAGCAGTGAAGCGTCAAGCCCCTCATACGAGCAGTACTTC
- TRBJ1-1 TRBV24-1 - CATGRDTIEAFF TGTGCCACTGGCCGGGACACCATTGAAGCTTTCTTT
- TRBJ1-5 TRBV7-8 - CASSLMEGGRPQHF TGTGCCAGCAGCTTAATGGAAGGTGGGCGGCCCCAGCATTTT
- TRBJ1-2 TRBV5-4 - CASSMDSNYGYTF TGTGCCAGCAGCATGGACAGTAACTATGGCTACACCTTC
- TRBJ1-6 TRBV29-1 TRBD1 CSVGSYRQGAYNSPLHF TGCAGCGTTGGTTCCTACAGACAGGGCGCCTATAATTCACCCCTCCACTTT
- TRBJ2-6 TRBV7-8 - CASSTTGLSSGANVLTF TGTGCCAGCAGCACGACAGGATTAAGCTCTGGGGCCAACGTCCTGACTTTC
- TRBJ2-1 TRBV24-1 TRBD2 CATGGETYNEQFF TGTGCCACCGGGGGGGAAACCTACAATGAGCAGTTCTTC
- TRBJ2-7 TRBV6-2/TRBV6-3 - CASSYPTSGLTSYEQYF TGTGCCAGCAGTTACCCCACCTCGGGACTGACTTCCTACGAGCAGTACTTC
once TRBJ2-7 TRBV2 TRBD1 CASKNRGAYYEQYF TGTGCCAGCAAAAACAGGGGGGCTTACTACGAGCAGTACTTC
- TRBJ1-5 TRBV5-1 TRBD1 CASSFTGDGQPQHF TGCGCCAGCAGCTTCACAGGGGACGGACAGCCCCAGCATTTT
- TRBJ2-3 TRBV30 TRBD2 CAWSTAGADTQYF TGTGCCTGGAGTACCGCGGGGGCAGATACGCAGTATTTT
- TRBJ1-1 TRBV6-1 TRBD1 CASSRDRTNTEAFF TGTGCCAGCAGTAGGGACAGGACTAACACTGAAGCTTTCTTT
once TRBJ2-5 TRBV3-1/TRBV3-2 - CASTNTVGMRETQYF TGTGCCAGCACTAATACCGTCGGGATGAGAGAGACCCAGTACTTC
- TRBJ2-7 TRBV27 TRBD1 CASNERTGGNRYEQYF TGTGCCAGCAATGAGCGGACAGGGGGAAACCGCTACGAGCAGTACTTC
- TRBJ1-1 TRBV19 - CASSQGLGTEAFF TGTGCCAGTAGTCAGGGGTTGGGCACTGAAGCTTTCTTT
- TRBJ2-5 TRBV4-1 - CASRGVGQETQYF TGCGCCAGCAGAGGGGTTGGGCAAGAGACCCAGTACTTC
once TRBJ1-6 TRBV6-5 TRBD1 CASTYRQGDSPLHF TGTGCCAGCACCTACCGACAGGGGGATTCACCCCTCCACTTT
- TRBJ1-2 TRBV12-3/TRBV12-4 - CASSSGEGYTF TGTGCCAGCAGTTCAGGGGAGGGCTACACCTTC
- TRBJ2-7 TRBV5-4 TRBD1 CASSPPGQGRYEQYF TGTGCCAGCAGCCCTCCGGGACAGGGAAGATACGAGCAGTACTTC
once TRBJ1-4 TRBV9 TRBD1 CASSVKTGEEKLFF TGTGCCAGCAGCGTAAAAACAGGGGAAGAAAAACTGTTTTTT
- TRBJ2-5 TRBV6-5 - CASRQMETQYF TGTGCCAGCAGACAGATGGAGACCCAGTACTTC
- TRBJ2-7 TRBV6-5 - CASRDSGSYEQYF TGTGCCTCCCGAGATTCGGGTTCCTACGAGCAGTACTTC
- TRBJ2-2 TRBV28 TRBD1 CASSLSGQGNTGELFF TGTGCCAGCAGTTTGAGTGGACAGGGGAACACCGGGGAGCTGTTTTTT
- TRBJ2-4 TRBV5-1 - CASSLSVAKNIQYF TGCGCCAGCAGCTTGTCAGTAGCCAAAAACATTCAGTACTTC
- TRBJ2-5 TRBV27 TRBD2 CASSYASGSWETQYF TGTGCCAGCAGTTACGCTAGCGGGTCATGGGAGACCCAGTACTTC
- TRBJ1-4 TRBV7-9 TRBD1 CASSLIGTANEELFF TGTGCCAGCAGCTTAATCGGGACAGCTAATGAGGAACTGTTTTTT
- TRBJ2-1 TRBV7-3 TRBD2 CASSFSGGAGNEQFF TGTGCCAGCAGCTTCAGCGGGGGGGCCGGCAATGAGCAGTTCTTC
- TRBJ1-1 TRBV5-5 - CASSPLSMAEAFF TGTGCCAGCAGCCCCCTTAGTATGGCTGAAGCTTTCTTT
- TRBJ2-2 TRBV7-2 - CASSSGISTGELFF TGTGCCAGCAGCTCAGGGATATCCACCGGGGAGCTGTTTTTT
- TRBJ1-1 TRBV5-5 - CASSFNGNTEAFF TGTGCCAGCAGCTTTAACGGGAACACTGAAGCTTTCTTT
once TRBJ2-3 TRBV7-9 TRBD2 CASSLSGSPNTQYF TGTGCCAGCAGCTTGAGCGGGAGCCCCAATACGCAGTATTTT
once TRBJ2-2 TRBV5-1 - CASSSGNLNTGELFF TGCGCCAGCAGCTCAGGGAATTTGAACACCGGGGAGCTGTTTTTT
- TRBJ2-1 TRBV19 - CASSMRQDRGNEQFF TGTGCCAGTAGTATGCGGCAGGACCGGGGGAATGAGCAGTTCTTC
- TRBJ2-4 TRBV5-8 TRBD1 CASSYDRGPIQYF TGTGCCAGCAGCTATGACAGGGGGCCCATTCAGTACTTC
- TRBJ2-4 TRBV3-1/TRBV3-2 - CASSQDLGIQYF TGTGCCAGCAGCCAAGATCTAGGCATTCAGTACTTC
- TRBJ2-7 TRBV18 - CASSPSRGSYEQYF TGTGCCAGCTCACCTAGCAGGGGCTCCTACGAGCAGTACTTC
- TRBJ2-2 TRBV6-1 TRBD2 CASSDPTRLAGRGGELFF TGTGCCAGCAGTGACCCCACCCGGCTAGCGGGACGTGGCGGGGAGCTGTTTTTT
- TRBJ1-2 TRBV2 - CASIRDNYGYTF TGTGCCAGCATCAGGGATAACTATGGCTACACCTTC
- TRBJ1-2 TRBV7-2 TRBD1 CASSARTGANYGYTF TGTGCCAGCAGCGCAAGGACAGGGGCTAACTATGGCTACACCTTC
- TRBJ2-1 TRBV19 - CASSMPRSGLSNEQFF TGTGCCAGTAGTATGCCCCGTAGCGGTTTATCCAATGAGCAGTTCTTC
- TRBJ1-3 TRBV3-1/TRBV3-2 TRBD1 CASSWDSSGNTIYF TGTGCCAGCAGCTGGGACAGCTCTGGAAACACCATATATTTT